Shown below are 5 T cell receptor beta chains from a single sample sequenced in a study of cytomegalovirus exposure and HLA in healthy donors. TCRdb keeps only in-frame clones here, not all; method: immunoSEQ multiplex PCR. The sample consists of some 160,000 clones, more than 75% of them appearing once. Sequencing input: PBMCs. The receptors stem from a man aged 18 to 30 in good health and CMV-seronegative.

The V call is TRBV5-1, the J call TRBJ2-3; 13 bases align to TRBD2. Per germline, CDR1 SGHRS and CDR2 YFSETQ. The CDR3 has 17 residues. V dropped 1 base and J dropped 10; count of bases not matched to a gene: 12. DNA for the CDR3: TGCGCCAGCAGCTTGCGAGTACTAGCGGGAGGGCCCCTAGCGCAGTATTTT. It yields the protein CASSLRVLAGGPLAQYF.

V is TRBV15 and J is TRBJ1-1; D may be TRBD1 (6 bases). The germline gives CDR1 LNHNV, CDR2 YYDKDF (reference sequence). CDR3 length: 15 amino acids. V lost 0 bases and J lost 0, with 8 bases in between. The CDR3 DNA reads TGTGCCACCAGCAGAGATAAGGGGGTGAACACTGAAGCTTTCTTT. Its protein product is CATSRDKGVNTEAFF.

This clone was detected once. The chain employs TRBV6-1 and TRBJ1-5, with 7 nucleotides matching TRBD1. Germline V gene sequence: CDR1 MNHNS, CDR2 SASEGT. The V segment lost 1 base and the J segment 7 bases; nucleotides outside the gene matches: 10. This CDR3 spans 16 amino acids. CDR3 coding DNA: TGTGCCAGCAGTGAAGAGACAGGGTGGTCGGGCCAGCCCCAGCATTTT. This gives the protein CASSEETGWSGQPQHF.

The chain employs TRBV28 and TRBJ2-7; possibly TRBD2 for D (6 bases). This CDR3 has 14 residues. The V end lost 3 bases, the J end lost 6 bases, and 15 bases lay between the germline ends. Germline-derived CDR1 and CDR2 are MDHEN and SYDVKM. DNA of the CDR3: TGTGCCAGCAGTTTGGTACAGCGGGCCGTCGAGCAGTACTTC. Protein: CASSLVQRAVEQYF. The full variable domain, completed using reference TRBV28 and TRBJ2-7, is DVKVTQSSRYLVKRTGEKVFLECVQDMDHENMFWYRQDPGLGLRLIYFSYDVKMKEKGDIPEGYSVSREKKERFSLILESASTNQTSMYLCASSLVQRAVEQYFGPGTRLTVT.

This chain links TRBV6-1 with TRBJ1-2, with D perhaps TRBD1 (6 bases). Trimming took off 3 bases at V and 8 bases at J, with 16 bases between the two ends. Germline-derived CDR1 and CDR2 are MNHNS and SASEGT. The length of the CDR3 is 14 residues. CDR3 bases: TGTGCCAGCAGTGAGGACCCCGGGGGGGGCGGCTACACCTTC. Translated: CASSEDPGGGGYTF.